Each of the 9 T cell receptor beta chains below was sequenced from the same sample in a study of T cells in Graves' hyperthyroidism and ophthalmopathy. Amplification of TCR beta CDR3 regions was performed using RNA transcripts as template. During a first-round RT-PCR of the TCR CDR3, the HTBI primer set was used. TCRdb re-analysed the multiplex PCR reads in MiXCR, keeping a single row per CDR3 protein. Of 300,000 to 450,000 distinct CDR3 sequences in the sample, around 13% were seen once. What was sequenced was blood. These receptors all come from a young woman with Graves' hyperthyroidism.

This clonotype was detected ten times or more. The gene calls are TRBV7-2 and TRBJ2-7; D is unclear. There are 13 residues in the CDR3. Trimming shortened V by 8 bases and J by 2 bases, and 13 bases separated the two germline ends. The germline CDR1 and CDR2 sequences are SGHTA and FQGNSA. CDR3 residues: CASLGFGTYEQYF. The CDR3 nucleotides are TGTGCCAGCCTAGGTTTTGGTACCTACGAGCAGTACTTC. Together with reference TRBV7-2 and TRBJ2-7, the CDR3 gives the full variable domain: GAGVSQSPSNKVTEKGKDVELRCDPISGHTALYWYRQSLGQGLEFLIYFQGNSAPDKSGLPSDRFSAERTGGSVSTLTIQRTQQEDSAVYLCASLGFGTYEQYFGPGTRLTVT.

This clonotype was picked up many times. The chain is built from TRBV3-1 and TRBJ2-7; 7 bases align to TRBD2. The germline V gene has CDR1 LGHDT and CDR2 YNNKEL (reference sequence). There are 14 residues in the CDR3. Trimming cost V 1 base and J 3 bases; bases outside gene matches: 3. The CDR3 DNA reads TGTGCCAGCAGCCAAGTGGGGGGGGACTACGAGCAGTACTTC. Protein: CASSQVGGDYEQYF.

As regards this clonotype: A much larger clone lies one base from this, so it may be a read error. The rearrangement links TRBV10-2 to TRBJ1-6; D is unresolved. The CDR3 sequence is 14 residues long. From germline, CDR1 is WSHSY and CDR2 SAAADI. The CDR3 sequence is CASRLGSISSPPHF. For the CDR3, the DNA is TGCGCCAGCAGGCTGGGGTCAATTAGTTCACCCCCCCACTTT.

This clonotype was counted at least ten times. The chain employs TRBV28 and TRBJ1-2; 7 bases fit TRBD1. V shed 5 bases and J 6 bases; nucleotides not matched to a gene: 15. The CDR3 length is 16 residues. Germline-derived CDR1 and CDR2 are MDHEN and SYDVKM. In DNA form, the CDR3 reads TGTGCCAGCAGTCCCGGGACAGCCGTGATTAGAGATGGCTACACCTTC. This sequence encodes CASSPGTAVIRDGYTF.

This clonotype was observed at least ten times. The CDR3 region has the DNA TGTGCCAGCAGTGGGGGGGCAGGTCAGCCCCAGCATTTT. Encoded protein: CASSGGAGQPQHF. The chain uses TRBV28 and TRBJ1-5; a weak D match, TRBD1 (6 bases). In germline, CDR1 is MDHEN, CDR2 SYDVKM. This CDR3 contains 13 residues. The V and J ends lost 5 bases and 6 bases respectively, with 11 bases between them.

This clonotype was detected ten times or more. The V call is TRBV7-9, the J call TRBJ2-3; 8 nucleotides line up with TRBD2. The V segment lost 6 bases and the J segment 6 bases; nucleotides outside the gene matches: 11. The CDR3 length is 15 residues. Per the germline V gene, CDR1 is SEHNR and CDR2 is FQNEAQ (reference sequence). CDR3 sequence (DNA): TGTGCCAGCAGGGGACTAGGACTGGGGGCGGATACGCAGTATTTT. It yields the protein CASRGLGLGADTQYF.

This clonotype was counted many times. This chain connects TRBV7-2 to TRBJ1-1; tentatively, D is TRBD1 (5 bases). Germline loops: CDR1 SGHTA, CDR2 FQGNSA. This CDR3 region has 15 residues. V lost 4 bases and J lost 4, with 16 bases in between. CDR3 DNA: TGTGCCAGCAGCTCCTGGGACCGGTGGAGCACTGAAGCTTTCTTT. The encoded protein is CASSSWDRWSTEAFF. Variable domain in full (rest from reference TRBV7-2 and TRBJ1-1): GAGVSQSPSNKVTEKGKDVELRCDPISGHTALYWYRQSLGQGLEFLIYFQGNSAPDKSGLPSDRFSAERTGGSVSTLTIQRTQQEDSAVYLCASSSWDRWSTEAFFGQGTRLTVV.

This clonotype was recorded once. This chain connects TRBV14 to TRBJ2-1, with 11 bases that match TRBD2. Losses at the gene ends were 0 bases for V and 8 bases for J; bases not matched to a gene: 9. The CDR3 totals 17 residues. The germline V gene encodes CDR1 SGHDN and CDR2 FVKESK. The CDR3 DNA reads as TGTGCCAGCAGCCAAGACCACGGGACTAGCGGATACGATGAGCAGTTCTTC. Amino acid sequence: CASSQDHGTSGYDEQFF.

With regard to this clonotype: Just one base apart from a much larger clone, this may be a read error. The CDR3 does not end in the conserved phenylalanine or tryptophan, so this is likely a read error. J is TRBJ1-5 and V is TRBV28; TRBD1 is a possible D gene (5 bases). The germline V and J ends were trimmed by 6 bases and 0 bases, with 15 bases remaining between them. Germline V lookup: CDR1 MDHEN, CDR2 SYDVKM. The CDR3 runs 16 residues. CDR3 sequence reads: CASSLRVPYSNQPQHL. CDR3 nucleotide sequence: TGTGCCAGCAGCCTCAGGGTCCCCTATAGCAATCAGCCCCAGCATCTT.